This TCR beta chain was retrieved from a study of blood T cells in healthy people across ages. Study-wide results and caveats: The study regarded diversity estimates from one million T cells as underestimates.

A sample-barcoded 5' primer and a J-beta primer mix were used in a second PCR of about 7 to 12 cycles. TCRdb re-called the 5' RACE reads with MiXCR, one entry per CDR3 protein. The sample carries roughly 680,000 distinct CDR3 sequences, approximately 52% recorded once. A note on this clonotype: Its antigen is unknown.

This CDR3 spans 14 amino acids. Germline CDR1 and CDR2: PRHDT and FYEKMQ (reference sequence). V was pared by 2 bases and J by 2 bases, with 9 bases between. The clonotype was recovered from a woman of 80 years or more in good health. Material: blood. The V call is TRBV13, the J call TRBJ1-2; D is undetermined. The DNA of the CDR3 is TGTGCCAGCAGCTTACCAAGGGAAAACTATGGCTACACCTTC. Protein: CASSLPRENYGYTF.